This T cell receptor beta chain originates from a study of blood T cell repertoires in COVID-19. Across the whole study: T cells, B-cell-depleted T cells, or PBMCs supplied cDNA or gDNA.

Participants had their cohort set by participant-reported clinical history. Recovered status in Cohort 3 required two negative PCRs, clearance, or symptom resolution. In the original analysis: Amplification of reference gene primers was used by the study to estimate nucleated cell counts. Assay used: immunoSEQ multiplex PCR; TCRdb lists only in-frame clones, some missing. V, J and clone size were drawn from that table, and D and trimming were deduced from the DNA. The sample holds about 300,000 clones; 70% to 90% are singletons and the top ten take around 6%. Germline CDR1 and CDR2: SGHKS and YYEKEE (reference sequence). The V and J ends lost 2 bases and 9 bases, in that order; junction bases with no gene match: 15. The CDR3 contains 17 residues.

The chain links TRBV5-5 to TRBJ2-1; 9 bases align to TRBD2. Input material: PBMCs or T cells enriched from blood (not recorded which). This TCR was recovered from a woman aged 30 to 39 who had recovered from COVID-19. CDR3 region: CASSLTGSGGSYGEQFF. CDR3 in DNA: TGTGCCAGCAGCTTAACAGGAAGCGGGGGGTCCTACGGTGAGCAGTTCTTC. The variable domain in full, completed from reference TRBV5-5 and TRBJ2-1, reads DAGVTQSPTHLIKTRGQQVTLRCSPISGHKSVSWYQQVLGQGPQFIFQYYEKEERGRGNFPDRFSARQFPNYSSELNVNALLLGDSALYLCASSLTGSGGSYGEQFFGPGTRLTVL.